These 26 T cell receptor beta chains were sequenced from one sample in a study of cytomegalovirus exposure and HLA in healthy donors. The PCR had 60 Vbeta and 13 Jbeta primers. Only in-frame clones appear in the TCRdb table, and some are missing; sequencing was by immunoSEQ multiplex PCR. The table has approximately 190,000 clones, approximately 88% seen once; the top ten hold around 0.26%. Sequencing was carried out using PBMCs. The receptors come from a boy between 10 and 17 years old in good health and CMV-seronegative.

The rearrangement uses TRBV5-1 and TRBJ2-5; D not resolved. Trimming removed 5 bases from V and 1 base from J, with 6 bases in between. Germline CDR1 is SGHRS and CDR2 is YFSETQ. The CDR3 runs to 12 residues. The CDR3 coding sequence is TGCGCCAGCAGAGTGAGCCAAGAGACCCAGTACTTC. It yields the protein CASRVSQETQYF.

This clone showed up just a few times. The J gene is TRBJ1-3, the V gene TRBV25-1; 7 nucleotides match TRBD1. V shed 3 bases and J 4 bases; nucleotides not matched to a gene: 15. This CDR3 is built from 18 residues. The germline gives CDR1 MGHDK, CDR2 SYGVNS. The CDR3 loop reads CASSDPGTVELAGNTIYF. The CDR3 region has the DNA TGTGCCAGCAGTGACCCCGGGACAGTTGAACTCGCGGGAAACACCATATATTTT.

The J gene is TRBJ2-7, the V gene TRBV2; TRBD2 matches 7 bases. Germline V gives CDR1 SNHLY, CDR2 FYNNEI. The length of the CDR3 is 12 residues. V lost 7 bases and J lost 5; bases outside the gene matches: 5. The CDR3 is CASNGGRDEQYF. The CDR3 DNA reads as TGTGCCAGCAATGGGGGGAGGGACGAGCAGTACTTC.

The gene calls are TRBV6-1 and TRBJ2-7, with 9 positions matching TRBD1. V gave up 6 bases and J gave up 1 base; unmatched junction bases: 4. This CDR3 is 14 amino acids long. Germline CDR1 reads MNHNS; CDR2 reads SASEGT. The CDR3 protein is CASRTGTGSYEQYF. The CDR3, as DNA: TGTGCCAGCAGAACCGGGACAGGGTCCTACGAGCAGTACTTC.

This clone is a singleton in its sample. The chain links TRBV5-4 to TRBJ2-1; 13 nucleotides align to TRBD2. Germline CDR1 reads SGHNT; CDR2 reads YYREEE (reference sequence). The CDR3 covers 19 residues. V gave up 4 bases and J gave up 4 bases; unmatched junction bases: 14. The CDR3 sequence: CASSTAGGLAGVAYNEQFF. The CDR3 bases are TGTGCCAGCAGCACGGCGGGCGGACTAGCGGGAGTAGCATACAATGAGCAGTTCTTC.

This chain joins TRBV14 and TRBJ2-7; 9 bases agree with TRBD2. Germline CDR1 is SGHDN and CDR2 is FVKESK. The CDR3 contains 16 residues. The J segment lost 1 base and the V segment lost 1 base, leaving 5 bases of the junction unmatched. The CDR3 spells CASSQVLTSGSYEQYF. The CDR3 DNA follows: TGTGCCAGCAGCCAAGTATTGACTAGCGGATCCTACGAGCAGTACTTC.

This clone was seen a single time. The V gene is TRBV27, the J gene TRBJ1-2; 9 bases fit TRBD1. With 5 bases clipped from V and 5 bases from J, the junction kept 12 bases outside the gene matches. CDR3 length: 16 residues. The germline CDR1 and CDR2 sequences are MNHEY and SMNVEV (reference sequence). In nucleotides, the CDR3 is TGTGCCAGCAGTCCAAACTCCGGGACAGGGATTTATGGCTACACCTTC. This codes for CASSPNSGTGIYGYTF.

The V call is TRBV28, the J call TRBJ2-2; D not certain. This CDR3 contains 15 residues. Germline V gene lookup returns CDR1 MDHEN and CDR2 SYDVKM. V lost 7 bases and J 2 bases, leaving 14 bases between the germline ends. CDR3 residues: CASKQSVSNTGELFF. DNA for the CDR3: TGTGCCAGCAAACAGTCCGTCTCTAACACCGGGGAGCTGTTTTTT.

There are a few counts of this clone. The chain recombines TRBV4-3 with TRBJ2-6, with TRBD1 matching 7 bases. This CDR3 has 17 amino acids. Losses at the gene ends were 1 base for V and 0 bases for J; bases not matched to a gene: 3. CDR1 and CDR2 from the germline V gene are LGHNA and YSLEER. This CDR3 is CASSQGRGLSGANVLTF. The DNA of the CDR3 is TGCGCCAGCAGCCAAGGAAGGGGGCTCTCTGGGGCCAACGTCCTGACTTTC.

The chain combines TRBV30 with TRBJ2-7; TRBD2 might be the D (5 bases). Between the trimmed V and J ends, which lost 5 bases and 6 bases, there was a span of 17 bases. CDR3 length: 13 residues. Per germline, CDR1 GTSNPN and CDR2 SVGIG (reference sequence). The CDR3 nucleotides are TGTGCCTGGGCGGAGGTTCGACGTGGCGAGCAGTACTTC. Its translation: CAWAEVRRGEQYF.

This clone was detected only a few times. The chain joins TRBV9 to TRBJ1-6, with 9 bases identical to TRBD1. J was trimmed by 7 bases and V by 2 bases; bases with no gene match: 4. This CDR3 is built from 15 residues. Germline CDR1 and CDR2: SGDLS and YYNGEE. The CDR3: CASSVQGQGNSPLHF. DNA for the CDR3: TGTGCCAGCAGCGTCCAAGGACAGGGGAATTCACCCCTCCACTTT. The entire variable domain, with the rest obtained from reference TRBV9 and TRBJ1-6, is as follows: DSGVTQTPKHLITATGQRVTLRCSPRSGDLSVYWYQQSLDQGLQFLIQYYNGEERAKGNILERFSAQQFPDLHSELNLSSLELGDSALYFCASSVQGQGNSPLHFGNGTRLTVT.

The chain couples TRBV4-3 to TRBJ1-5; possible D gene TRBD1, 6 bases. CDR3 length: 15 amino acids. Trimming pared 0 bases from V and 7 bases from J, leaving 13 bases between. CDR1 LGHNA and CDR2 YSLEER come from the germline V gene. Here the CDR3 DNA reads TGCGCCAGCAGCCAAGATTCACAGGGCGCCCAGCCCCAGCATTTT. This codes for CASSQDSQGAQPQHF.

The chain recombines TRBV2 with TRBJ1-6; 7 bases are a match to TRBD1. J lost 4 bases, V lost 5 bases, and 5 bases had no gene match. The CDR3 totals 15 residues. The germline CDR1 and CDR2 sequences are SNHLY and FYNNEI. The CDR3 region has the DNA TGTGCCAGCAGTCAGGGGGATATATATAATTCACCCCTCCACTTT. Protein product: CASSQGDIYNSPLHF.

The chain employs TRBV30 and TRBJ2-1; 9 nucleotides agree with TRBD2. Trimming took 1 base from V and 6 from J; bases not matched to a gene: 4. Per germline, CDR1 GTSNPN and CDR2 SVGIG (reference sequence). CDR3 length: 14 residues. The CDR3 DNA is TGTGCCTGGAGTGCTAGCGGGATGTTCAATGAGCAGTTCTTC. This encodes CAWSASGMFNEQFF. Based on the CDR3 plus reference TRBV30 and TRBJ2-1, the full variable domain is SQTIHQWPATLVQPVGSPLSLECTVEGTSNPNLYWYRQAAGRGLQLLFYSVGIGQISSEVPQNLSASRPQDRQFILSSKKLLLSDSGFYLCAWSASGMFNEQFFGPGTRLTVL.

The rearrangement joins TRBV5-4 to TRBJ2-2; a weak D match, TRBD1 (6 bases). Germline V CDR1 and CDR2: SGHNT, YYREEE (reference sequence). V gave up 0 bases and J gave up 5 bases, with 8 bases separating them. This CDR3 is 14 amino acids long. This CDR3 is CASSLDRVTGELFF. The CDR3 DNA is TGTGCCAGCAGCTTGGACAGGGTTACCGGGGAGCTGTTTTTT.

This chain uses TRBV2 with TRBJ1-2; 7 nucleotides align to TRBD1. CDR1 and CDR2 from the germline V gene are SNHLY and FYNNEI. The J segment lost 4 bases and the V segment lost 6 bases, leaving 5 bases of the junction unmatched. This CDR3 has 13 amino acids. The CDR3 bases are TGTGCCAGCAGCTCGACAGGGATCTATGGCTACACCTTC. Its protein product is CASSSTGIYGYTF.

The chain joins TRBV5-4 to TRBJ1-1, with 8 bases fitting TRBD1. Germline V gives CDR1 SGHNT, CDR2 YYREEE (reference sequence). The V gene end was trimmed by 0 bases and the J gene end by 8 bases; junction bases not matched to a gene: 6. This CDR3 is built from 14 residues. CDR3 sequence reads: CASSLGNSGGEAFF. The CDR3 region has the DNA TGTGCCAGCAGCTTGGGGAATTCAGGGGGCGAAGCTTTCTTT.

V is TRBV13 and J is TRBJ1-1; 7 nucleotides align to TRBD1. This CDR3 spans 16 amino acids. The germline CDR1 and CDR2 sequences are PRHDT and FYEKMQ (reference sequence). V gave up 1 base and J gave up 1 base; unmatched junction bases: 6. Written as DNA, the CDR3 is TGTGCCAGCAGCTTAGCCTTTAGGGGGCGGAACACTGAAGCTTTCTTT. It encodes CASSLAFRGRNTEAFF.

This chain uses TRBV5-4 with TRBJ1-3; D ambiguous. Trimming removed 3 bases from V and 7 bases from J, with 8 bases in between. The CDR3 runs 12 residues. Germline V CDR1 and CDR2: SGHNT, YYREEE (reference sequence). The CDR3 DNA follows: TGTGCCAGCAGCTACTCGGGGAACACCATATATTTT. This sequence encodes CASSYSGNTIYF. Using reference TRBV5-4 and TRBJ1-3 for the parts outside the CDR3, the full variable domain is ETGVTQSPTHLIKTRGQQVTLRCSSQSGHNTVSWYQQALGQGPQFIFQYYREEENGRGNFPPRFSGLQFPNYSSELNVNALELDDSALYLCASSYSGNTIYFGEGSWLTVV.

V and J are TRBV5-5 and TRBJ1-1; 8 nucleotides match TRBD1. Germline V gene lookup returns CDR1 SGHKS and CDR2 YYEKEE (reference sequence). This CDR3 has 18 residues. Losses at the gene ends were 0 bases for V and 3 bases for J; bases not matched to a gene: 13. Here the CDR3 DNA reads TGTGCCAGCAGCTTGGACAGGCGGACAGGGAAGGGTGACACTGAAGCTTTCTTT. Its translation is CASSLDRRTGKGDTEAFF.

The chain recombines TRBV5-6 with TRBJ1-4; no reliable D call. Germline values: CDR1 SGHDT, CDR2 YYEEEE. This CDR3 is built from 13 residues. Trimming pared 2 bases from V and 7 bases from J, leaving 9 bases between. CDR3 in amino acids: CASSLRGGEKLFF. CDR3 DNA: TGTGCCAGCAGCTTACGGGGAGGTGAAAAACTGTTTTTT.

This clone was seen a few times. The V and J genes are TRBV6-1 and TRBJ1-1, with 7 bases fitting TRBD1. J gave up 6 bases and V 4 bases, and 8 bases lay outside the gene matches. The CDR3 runs to 14 residues. Germline CDR1 is MNHNS and CDR2 is SASEGT. The CDR3 is CASSAHRGGPEAFF. CDR3 sequence (DNA): TGTGCCAGCAGTGCCCACAGGGGAGGCCCTGAAGCTTTCTTT.

J is TRBJ2-7 and V is TRBV27; D is perhaps TRBD2 (6 bases). Trimming removed 3 bases from V and 2 bases from J, with 11 bases in between. The germline V gene encodes CDR1 MNHEY and CDR2 SMNVEV (reference sequence). This CDR3 contains 14 residues. The CDR3 nucleotides are TGTGCCAGCAGTTTCGGAGGAGGGACCTACGAGCAGTACTTC. This gives the protein CASSFGGGTYEQYF.

The chain combines TRBV7-8 with TRBJ2-7; 7 nucleotides match TRBD2. The germline V gene encodes CDR1 SGHVS and CDR2 FQNEAQ. The CDR3 consists of 14 residues. V was pared by 1 base and J by 3 bases, with 3 bases of the junction left unmatched. CDR3 sequence (DNA): TGTGCCAGCAGCTTAGGCCCTAGCGGCTACGAGCAGTACTTC. This encodes CASSLGPSGYEQYF. Full variable domain (missing parts from reference TRBV7-8 and TRBJ2-7): GAGVSQSPRYKVAKRGQDVALRCDPISGHVSLFWYQQALGQGPEFLTYFQNEAQLDKSGLPSDRFFAERPEGSVSTLKIQRTQQEDSAVYLCASSLGPSGYEQYFGPGTRLTVT.

The chain has TRBV28 and TRBJ2-7; no clear D. The CDR3 has 12 amino acids. Germline loops: CDR1 MDHEN, CDR2 SYDVKM. With 1 base removed from V and 2 bases from J, the gap between germline ends came to 3 bases. DNA for the CDR3: TGTGCCAGCAGTTTATCGGCCTACGAGCAGTACTTC. Translation: CASSLSAYEQYF.

The CDR3 region has the DNA TGTGCCAGCAGTTTCGGGGACAGCACCTACAATGAGCAGTTCTTC. It specifies CASSFGDSTYNEQFF. The chain is built from TRBV27 and TRBJ2-1, with 7 bases matching TRBD1. The CDR3 is made up of 15 amino acids. Germline V lookup: CDR1 MNHEY, CDR2 SMNVEV (reference sequence). Trimming removed 3 bases from V and 2 bases from J; junction bases left unmatched: 4.